A selection of T cell receptor beta chains follows, all from one sample in a study of T cells in Graves' hyperthyroidism and ophthalmopathy. TCRdb reanalysed the multiplex PCR reads using MiXCR and keeps one entry per CDR3 protein. The data hold 300,000 to 450,000 distinct CDR3 sequences, with about 14% observed a single time. The sequencing input was blood. The receptors were sampled from a woman aged 25-40 years with Graves' ophthalmopathy. CDR3s include the opening cysteine and the closing phenylalanine or tryptophan. Fields, in order: clone size, V gene, J gene, D gene, CDR3 DNA, CDR3 protein. A D gene is named only where the DNA matches it firmly. Size tells how often a clone was seen (once, few, many) or the class of an expanded clone, and some rows leave it out.

clone size: many
V gene: TRBV12-3/TRBV12-4
J gene: TRBJ1-2
D gene: .
CDR3 DNA: TGTGCCAGCAGTTTTGTCGGGAGGAGCAACTATGGCTACACCTTC
CDR3 protein: CASSFVGRSNYGYTF

clone size: .
V gene: TRBV19
J gene: TRBJ1-4
D gene: TRBD1
CDR3 DNA: TGTGCCAGTAGTGACAGGGGGTCAGGACTGTTTTTT
CDR3 protein: CASSDRGSGLFF

clone size: .
V gene: TRBV7-2
J gene: TRBJ1-3
D gene: .
CDR3 DNA: TGTGCCAGCAGCTTAGTTTTGGCGTTTTCGAGTGGAAACACCATATATTTT
CDR3 protein: CASSLVLAFSSGNTIYF

clone size: many
V gene: TRBV7-9
J gene: TRBJ2-7
D gene: .
CDR3 DNA: TGTGCCAGCAGCTTAGCGCGCGGGTACTACGAGCAGTACTTC
CDR3 protein: CASSLARGYYEQYF

clone size: many
V gene: TRBV7-9
J gene: TRBJ2-7
D gene: .
CDR3 DNA: TGTGCCAGCAGCTTAGTGGGCCCTACCTACGAGCAGTACTTC
CDR3 protein: CASSLVGPTYEQYF

clone size: many
V gene: TRBV11-3
J gene: TRBJ1-1
D gene: TRBD1
CDR3 DNA: TGTGCCAGCAGCCAGCGGGACAGGGGGAAAACTGAAGCTTTCTTT
CDR3 protein: CASSQRDRGKTEAFF

clone size: few
V gene: TRBV6-4
J gene: TRBJ1-5
D gene: .
CDR3 DNA: TGTGCCAGCAGTTCGGAACCTAATCAGCCCCAGCATTTT
CDR3 protein: CASSSEPNQPQHF

clone size: many
V gene: TRBV11-2
J gene: TRBJ2-3
D gene: TRBD2
CDR3 DNA: TGTGCCAGCAGCCCAGGACTAGCGATAAGCACAGATACGCAGTATTTT
CDR3 protein: CASSPGLAISTDTQYF

clone size: many
V gene: TRBV18
J gene: TRBJ1-1
D gene: .
CDR3 DNA: TGTGCCAGCTCACCCTCGGTGTGGGAGAACACTGAAGCTTTCTTT
CDR3 protein: CASSPSVWENTEAFF

clone size: many
V gene: TRBV2
J gene: TRBJ2-2
D gene: TRBD1
CDR3 DNA: TGTGCCAACGGACAGGGGGCTTACACCGGGGAGCTGTTTTTT
CDR3 protein: CANGQGAYTGELFF

clone size: many
V gene: TRBV7-6
J gene: TRBJ2-1
D gene: .
CDR3 DNA: TGTGCCAGCAGCTTAGCTAAAGGGACTTTGGGGCTGACAAACTACAATGAGCAGTTCTTC
CDR3 protein: CASSLAKGTLGLTNYNEQFF

clone size: many
V gene: TRBV2
J gene: TRBJ2-5
D gene: .
CDR3 DNA: TGTGCCAGCAAGCCCAGACAGGCACAAGAGACCCAGTACTTC
CDR3 protein: CASKPRQAQETQYF

clone size: .
V gene: TRBV11-2
J gene: TRBJ2-7
D gene: .
CDR3 DNA: TGTGCCAGCAGCCCCGGTTCTGCCGTGGCGAACTATGCCGAGCAGTACTTC
CDR3 protein: CASSPGSAVANYAEQYF

clone size: .
V gene: TRBV6-1
J gene: TRBJ1-1
D gene: .
CDR3 DNA: TGTGCCAGCAGTGAAGCATACAGGGAGCGAGCTTTCTTT
CDR3 protein: CASSEAYRERAFF

clone size: many
V gene: TRBV7-2
J gene: TRBJ1-1
D gene: TRBD1
CDR3 DNA: TGTGCCAGCAGCTTAGAGACCGGGACAGGGGCAGAAGCTTTCTTT
CDR3 protein: CASSLETGTGAEAFF

clone size: many
V gene: TRBV18
J gene: TRBJ2-3
D gene: .
CDR3 DNA: TGTGCCAGCTCACCATTTACGGGGAGTACAGATACGCAGTATTTT
CDR3 protein: CASSPFTGSTDTQYF

clone size: many
V gene: TRBV5-1
J gene: TRBJ2-7
D gene: .
CDR3 DNA: TGCGCCAGCAGCGGCAACTACGAGCAGTACTTC
CDR3 protein: CASSGNYEQYF

clone size: .
V gene: TRBV7-8
J gene: TRBJ2-7
D gene: .
CDR3 DNA: TGTGCCAGCAGCTTTCGTCGGTACTACGAGCAGTACTTC
CDR3 protein: CASSFRRYYEQYF

clone size: few
V gene: TRBV20-1
J gene: TRBJ1-1
D gene: .
CDR3 DNA: TGCAGTGCGAGCGAATCTTTCAGGAACACTGAAGCTTTCTTT
CDR3 protein: CSASESFRNTEAFF

clone size: many
V gene: TRBV7-2
J gene: TRBJ1-1
D gene: TRBD1
CDR3 DNA: TGTGCCAGCAGCTGGAGGACAGGGGGCTTGGACACTGAAGCTTTCTTT
CDR3 protein: CASSWRTGGLDTEAFF

clone size: many
V gene: TRBV11-3
J gene: TRBJ2-3
D gene: .
CDR3 DNA: TGTGCCAGCAGCTTAGCAGGGTCAAGCACAGATACGCAGTATTTT
CDR3 protein: CASSLAGSSTDTQYF

clone size: .
V gene: TRBV15
J gene: TRBJ2-3
D gene: TRBD2
CDR3 DNA: TGTGCCACCAGCAGACCGCGGGGGGAGGGAGATACGCAGTATTTT
CDR3 protein: CATSRPRGEGDTQYF

clone size: many
V gene: TRBV7-6
J gene: TRBJ2-1
D gene: TRBD2
CDR3 DNA: TGTGCCAGCAGCGGTACGGCGGGGGGGCCTTATGAGCAGTTCTTC
CDR3 protein: CASSGTAGGPYEQFF

clone size: many
V gene: TRBV30
J gene: TRBJ1-2
D gene: .
CDR3 DNA: TGTGCCTGGAGTGTAGGGAAGGGCGGCTACACCTTC
CDR3 protein: CAWSVGKGGYTF

clone size: many
V gene: TRBV11-2
J gene: TRBJ1-2
D gene: .
CDR3 DNA: TGTGCCAGCAGCTTAGGGGGGGGGTATGGCTACACCTTC
CDR3 protein: CASSLGGGYGYTF

clone size: few
V gene: TRBV27
J gene: TRBJ1-5
D gene: .
CDR3 DNA: TGTGCCAGCAGCCCGCCCCCCGCCAGCAATCAGCCCCAGCATTTT
CDR3 protein: CASSPPPASNQPQHF

clone size: .
V gene: TRBV11-2
J gene: TRBJ2-1
D gene: TRBD2
CDR3 DNA: TGTGCCAGCAGCTTTACTAGCGGGACTTACAATGAGCAGTTCTTC
CDR3 protein: CASSFTSGTYNEQFF

clone size: many
V gene: TRBV7-9
J gene: TRBJ2-2
D gene: TRBD1
CDR3 DNA: TGTGCCAGCAGCGCGAGGGGGCGAGGCACCGGGGAGCTGTTTTTT
CDR3 protein: CASSARGRGTGELFF

clone size: .
V gene: TRBV24-1
J gene: TRBJ2-2
D gene: .
CDR3 DNA: TGTGCCACCAGTGATTTCTGGGATACCGGGGAGCTGTTTTTT
CDR3 protein: CATSDFWDTGELFF

clone size: .
V gene: TRBV6-1
J gene: TRBJ2-2
D gene: .
CDR3 DNA: TGTGCCAGCAGTCGGGCCCAAGGTGCCGGGGAGCTGTTTTTT
CDR3 protein: CASSRAQGAGELFF

clone size: many
V gene: TRBV20-1
J gene: TRBJ2-7
D gene: TRBD1
CDR3 DNA: TGCAGTGCTAGACCCACAGGGGTTTCCCCCTACGAGCAGTACTTC
CDR3 protein: CSARPTGVSPYEQYF